This TCR beta chain was sequenced in a study of CD8+CD57+ T cells in acquired aplastic anemia. Study as a whole: The sorted CD4+ and CD8+ cells yielded an average about 3.5 ug of DNA.

The study, taken as a whole, reports: Patients and controls shared approximately 30 CD8+ CDR3 sequences, highly expressed in patients. No significant difference in CD8+ Simpson's diversity was found between patients and controls.

The CDR3 runs to 16 residues. Germline V gene data show CDR1 as DFQATT and CDR2 as SNEGSKA (reference sequence). Trimming pared 2 bases from V and 1 base from J, leaving 17 bases between. This clonotype was picked up many times. Its antigen is unknown. The template used for profiling TCR beta VDJ and CDR3 was genomic DNA. TCRdb recomputed calls from the reads with MiXCR, one row per CDR3 protein. The table has hundreds of thousands of distinct CDR3 sequences, more than 25% seen once. Patients selected for sequencing had displayed CD8+CD57+ cell expansion by flow cytometry. The sequence derives from a human donor with aplastic anemia. The chain uses TRBV20-1 and TRBJ1-2; D uncertain. Sequencing was done on a sample of sorted CD4+, CD8+, or CD8+CD57+ T cells (not recorded which) from PBMCs. This CDR3 is CSARSAHRLLNYGYTF. DNA of the CDR3: TGCAGTGCTAGATCGGCTCACAGACTACTTAACTATGGCTACACCTTC.